Sequencing of this T cell receptor (beta chain) was carried out in a study of blood T cells in healthy people across ages. It was with a sample-barcoded 5' primer and a J-beta primer mix that a second PCR of about 6 to 12 cycles was run. TCRdb independently ran MiXCR on the 5' RACE reads; one entry per CDR3 protein. The sample lists under 700,000 distinct CDR3 sequences, less than 25% occurring once. Per the germline V gene, CDR1 is SEHNR and CDR2 is FQNEAQ (reference sequence). The CDR3 extends over 14 amino acids. Trimming removed 3 bases from V and 7 bases from J, with 12 bases in between. The sample also formed part of further work on T cells of mothers and their children.

Source material: blood. The chain is built from TRBV7-9 and TRBJ2-2; D possibly matches TRBD1 or TRBD2 (5 bases each). The sequence derives from a boy aged 5 to 17 in good health. For the CDR3, the DNA is TGTGCCAGCAGCTTTAACGTGGGGGACGGGGAGCTGTTTTTT. The encoded protein is CASSFNVGDGELFF.